This is a list of T cell receptor beta chains from one sample in a study of blood T cells in healthy people across ages. Using its own MiXCR run on the 5' RACE reads, TCRdb lists one record per CDR3 protein. The sample holds hundreds of thousands of distinct CDR3 sequences, 58% seen once. Sequenced: blood. These TCRs come from a man between 60 and 75 years old in good health. The CDR3 runs from the conserved cysteine through the conserved F or W. The D gene is left open where the match is weak. The size of a clone is reported for some rows only, either as once, few or many, or as a class for expanded clones.

cdr3_nt	cdr3_aa	j_call	v_call	clone_size	d_call
TGTGCCATCAGAGAGGACAGGGATAATTCACCCCTCCACTTT	CAIREDRDNSPLHF	TRBJ1-6	TRBV10-3	many	TRBD1
TGTGCCAGCAGCCTCCCCGGGACAGGGGGCGAAAAACTGTTTTTT	CASSLPGTGGEKLFF	TRBJ1-4	TRBV3-1	-	TRBD1
TGTGCCAGCAGTTGGGGGGCCTCCTACAATGAGCAGTTCTTC	CASSWGASYNEQFF	TRBJ2-1	TRBV7-3	-	-
TGTGCCAGCAAGGCGACAGGAGAATCCAATGAGCAGTTCTTC	CASKATGESNEQFF	TRBJ2-1	TRBV6-5	-	-
TGTGCCAGCAGTCTCCAGGGGCAATACAATGAGCAGTTCTTC	CASSLQGQYNEQFF	TRBJ2-1	TRBV25-1	-	-
TGTGCCAGCAGCCCCCTGACAAATCAGCCCCAGCATTTT	CASSPLTNQPQHF	TRBJ1-5	TRBV7-2	-	-
TGCAGTGCTAGATTTGAGACCCAGTACTTC	CSARFETQYF	TRBJ2-5	TRBV20-1	-	-
TGCGCCAGCAGCCCGCTATCAGCGGGGGGTACAGAGCGGTTCTTC	CASSPLSAGGTERFF	TRBJ2-1	TRBV5-1	-	TRBD2
TGCAGTGCTAGAGGACAGGGGGCAACGTACGAGCGGTACTTC	CSARGQGATYERYF	TRBJ2-7	TRBV20-1	-	TRBD1
TGTGCCAGCAGTACCCTCCCGGCGGGCAAAAACATTCAGTACTTC	CASSTLPAGKNIQYF	TRBJ2-4	TRBV28	-	-
TGTGCCAGCAGCTTAACCGGGACAGGGGTGTCTGGGGCCAACGTCCTGACTTTC	CASSLTGTGVSGANVLTF	TRBJ2-6	TRBV13	-	TRBD1
TGTGCCACCAAACCGGGGGTAACCAAAAACATTCAGTACTTC	CATKPGVTKNIQYF	TRBJ2-4	TRBV28	-	-
TGTGCCAGCAGTTCTTGGGAAGAGACCCAGTACTTC	CASSSWEETQYF	TRBJ2-5	TRBV28	-	-
TGCGCCAGCAGCCTGTCGGGACAGAACAACTACGAGCAGTACTTC	CASSLSGQNNYEQYF	TRBJ2-7	TRBV4-1	-	TRBD1
TGTGCCAGCAGCCTTGGTGCAGATGGCTACACCTTC	CASSLGADGYTF	TRBJ1-2	TRBV12-3/TRBV12-4	-	-
TGTGCCAGCAGCCGAACAGGGGTGGTGGGTTACGAGCAGTACTTC	CASSRTGVVGYEQYF	TRBJ2-7	TRBV11-2	once	TRBD1
TGCAGCGTTTCCACAACTAGCAATGAGCAGTTCTTC	CSVSTTSNEQFF	TRBJ2-1	TRBV29-1	few	-
TGTGCCAGCAGGGCAGGGTTAGGGGGAGAGACCCAGTACTTC	CASRAGLGGETQYF	TRBJ2-5	TRBV7-8	few	-
TGCAGTGCTCGACCGGACATCCTTAATCCACCCCTCCACTTT	CSARPDILNPPLHF	TRBJ1-6	TRBV20-1	-	-
TGTGCCAGCAGCTTCCCAGGACAGGGAGTTTACGAGCAGTACTTC	CASSFPGQGVYEQYF	TRBJ2-7	TRBV11-2	-	TRBD1
TGTGCCAGCACCCGGCAGGGTCTTAACTATGGCTACACCTTC	CASTRQGLNYGYTF	TRBJ1-2	TRBV7-2	-	-
TGTGCCAGCAGCTTAGACCCCTGGACTAGCGGGGGCACAGATACGCAGTATTTT	CASSLDPWTSGGTDTQYF	TRBJ2-3	TRBV11-2	-	TRBD2
TGTGCCAGCAACACCCGGGACGGAGAGACCCAGTACTTC	CASNTRDGETQYF	TRBJ2-5	TRBV9	-	-
TGTGCCAGCAGCTGGGGGGGGGCCTCCTCCTACGAGCAGTACTTC	CASSWGGASSYEQYF	TRBJ2-7	TRBV5-6	once	-
TGTGCCAGCAGCCAAGTGACAGGGGGTGGCTACACCTTC	CASSQVTGGGYTF	TRBJ1-2	TRBV3-1	-	TRBD1
TGTGCCAGCAGTCGGGGGACAGCAAATCAGCCCCAGCATTTT	CASSRGTANQPQHF	TRBJ1-5	TRBV6-6	-	TRBD1
TGTGCCAGCAGCTTAGCGGGCGACAGGAGGGGCGGCTACACCTTC	CASSLAGDRRGGYTF	TRBJ1-2	TRBV7-2	few	-
TGTGCCAGCACCTTGGCGGGAGGGCCTTACGAGCAGTACTTC	CASTLAGGPYEQYF	TRBJ2-7	TRBV7-2	once	TRBD2
TGTGCCAGCAGCTTAGGGCAGTGGTACGAGCAGTACTTC	CASSLGQWYEQYF	TRBJ2-7	TRBV7-9	-	-
TGTGCCAGCAGCTTAGGGACAACAAATTCACCCCTCCACTTT	CASSLGTTNSPLHF	TRBJ1-6	TRBV7-2	-	-
TGTGCCACCAGTGCTGACAGGCGAACGAACACCGGGGAGCTGTTTTTT	CATSADRRTNTGELFF	TRBJ2-2	TRBV24-1	-	-
TGCAGTGCCCCGGGCGGCACCAACACTGAAGCTTTCTTT	CSAPGGTNTEAFF	TRBJ1-1	TRBV20-1	-	-
TGTGCCATCAGGCCCGGGACAGGGAACACCGGGGAGCTGTTTTTT	CAIRPGTGNTGELFF	TRBJ2-2	TRBV10-3	few	TRBD1
TGTGCCAGCAGCCAAGATATACGCGGGGACAGCTCCTACGAGCAGTACTTC	CASSQDIRGDSSYEQYF	TRBJ2-7	TRBV4-2	-	-
TGCAGTGCTGCCCGGGCTGGCATTGGTGGCTACACCTTC	CSAARAGIGGYTF	TRBJ1-2	TRBV20-1	-	-
TGCGCCAGCAGCCAAAGAGGATCCGTTCAGCAAGAGACCCAGTACTTC	CASSQRGSVQQETQYF	TRBJ2-5	TRBV4-1	-	-
TGTGCCAGCAGGGGACCCGGGACAGCGAACACTGAAGCTTTCTTT	CASRGPGTANTEAFF	TRBJ1-1	TRBV6-5	-	TRBD1
TGTACCAGCAGCGCCCTAGGGACTAGCGGGGGGGCGGCCAATGAGCAGTTCTTC	CTSSALGTSGGAANEQFF	TRBJ2-1	TRBV21-1	-	-
TGTGCCAGCAGCCAAGGAGGGGTTGACCGAGGGACCCAGTACTTC	CASSQGGVDRGTQYF	TRBJ2-5	TRBV3-1	many	-
TGCAGCGTTGAAGCTCCGCGAGCGGGACGGGGGGTTTACGAGCAGTACTTC	CSVEAPRAGRGVYEQYF	TRBJ2-7	TRBV29-1	many	TRBD2
TGCAGTGCTAGTGGGCCTGGCGGAAACTATGGCTACACCTTC	CSASGPGGNYGYTF	TRBJ1-2	TRBV20-1	-	-
TGTGCCAGCAGCTTAGATGGCAGGGTGACAGATACGCAGTATTTT	CASSLDGRVTDTQYF	TRBJ2-3	TRBV11-2	-	-
TGTGCCAGCAGCTTTCAGGGGGAAGCTTTCTTT	CASSFQGEAFF	TRBJ1-1	TRBV11-2	few	-
TGTGCCAGCAGCCAAGAGGACAGGGTCCCTAACTATGGCTACACCTTC	CASSQEDRVPNYGYTF	TRBJ1-2	TRBV3-1	many	TRBD1